Shown below are 2 T cell receptor beta chains from a single sample sequenced in a study of T cells in Graves' hyperthyroidism and ophthalmopathy (dated by TCRdb to about 2019). Library prep was done by multiplex PCR. These reads were obtained on an Illumina HiSeq 2000. The TCR beta CDR3 regions were amplified from RNA transcripts. The first round of RT-PCR for the TCR CDR3 was performed with the HTBI primer set and the Qiagen OneStep RT-PCR kit. The raw public data were reprocessed by TCRdb itself: fastp quality trimming at Q25, MiXCR clonotype calling, in-frame beta chains only. CDR3 protein sequences are deduplicated, and each keeps its most common genes and DNA. The sample has 470,000 or so distinct CDR3 sequences on record, 20% of them singletons. The ten largest clones represent 26% of the sample. The sample taken for sequencing was blood. These receptor sequences come from a man younger than 30 with Graves' hyperthyroidism.

This chain links TRBV29-1 with TRBJ1-2; a weak D match, TRBD1 (6 bases). The germline V gene encodes CDR1 SQVTM and CDR2 ANQGSEA. CDR3 length equals 13 residues. V lost 7 bases and J 3 bases, leaving 15 bases between the germline ends. The DNA of the CDR3 is TGCAGCGGATCAGGGGCGGGAGACTATGGCTACACCTTC. Its protein product is CSGSGAGDYGYTF.

The chain has TRBV24-1 and TRBJ2-5, with D maybe TRBD1 (5 bases). CDR1 is KGHDR and CDR2 is SFDVKD in the germline V gene. The CDR3 length is 15 residues. V was clipped by 0 bases and J by 3 bases, with 10 bases between them. The CDR3 sequence is CATSDLMAGKETQYF. The CDR3 region has the DNA TGTGCCACCAGTGATTTGATGGCAGGGAAAGAGACCCAGTACTTC.